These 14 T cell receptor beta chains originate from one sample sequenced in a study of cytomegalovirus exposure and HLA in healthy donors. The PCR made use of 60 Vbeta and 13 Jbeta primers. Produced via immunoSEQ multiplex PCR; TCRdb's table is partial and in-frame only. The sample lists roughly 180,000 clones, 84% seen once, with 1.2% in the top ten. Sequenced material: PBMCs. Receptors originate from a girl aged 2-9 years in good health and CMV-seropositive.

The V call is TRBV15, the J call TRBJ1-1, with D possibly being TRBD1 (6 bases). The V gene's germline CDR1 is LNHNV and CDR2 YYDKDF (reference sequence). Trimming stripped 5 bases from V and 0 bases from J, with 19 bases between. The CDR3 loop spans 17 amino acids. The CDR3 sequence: CATSAGVQGLLNTEAFF. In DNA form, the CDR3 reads TGTGCCACCAGCGCTGGGGTACAGGGCCTCTTGAACACTGAAGCTTTCTTT.

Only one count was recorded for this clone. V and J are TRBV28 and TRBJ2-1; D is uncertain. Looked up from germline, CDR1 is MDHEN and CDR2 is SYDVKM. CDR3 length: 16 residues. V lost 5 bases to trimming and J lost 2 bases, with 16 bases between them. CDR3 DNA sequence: TGTGCCAGCAGTCACCAAACTCATTATACCTACAATGAGCAGTTCTTC. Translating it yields CASSHQTHYTYNEQFF.

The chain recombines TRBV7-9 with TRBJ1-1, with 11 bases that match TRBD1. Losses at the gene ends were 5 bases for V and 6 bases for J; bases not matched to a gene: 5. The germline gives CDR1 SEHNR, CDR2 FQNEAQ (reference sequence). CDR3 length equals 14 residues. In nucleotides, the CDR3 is TGTGCCAGCAGCCCCGGGACAGGGGGTCCTGAAGCTTTCTTT. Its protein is CASSPGTGGPEAFF.

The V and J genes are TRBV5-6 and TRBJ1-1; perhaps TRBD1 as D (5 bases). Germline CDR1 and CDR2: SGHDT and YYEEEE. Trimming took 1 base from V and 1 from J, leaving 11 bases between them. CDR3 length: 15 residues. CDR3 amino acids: CASSLWRGSNTEAFF. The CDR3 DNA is TGTGCCAGCAGCTTGTGGAGGGGTTCGAACACTGAAGCTTTCTTT.

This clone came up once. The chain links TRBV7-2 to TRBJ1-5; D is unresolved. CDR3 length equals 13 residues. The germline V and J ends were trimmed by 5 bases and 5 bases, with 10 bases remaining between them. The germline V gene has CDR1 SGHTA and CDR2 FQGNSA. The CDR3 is CASSTRGDQPQHF. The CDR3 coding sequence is TGTGCCAGCAGCACACGTGGAGATCAGCCCCAGCATTTT.

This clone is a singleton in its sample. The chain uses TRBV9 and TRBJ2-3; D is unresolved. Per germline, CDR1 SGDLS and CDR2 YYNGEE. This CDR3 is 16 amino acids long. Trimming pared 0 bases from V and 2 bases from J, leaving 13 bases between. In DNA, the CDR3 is TGTGCCAGCAGCGTAGAACTTAGAGGTTTCACAGATACGCAGTATTTT. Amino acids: CASSVELRGFTDTQYF.

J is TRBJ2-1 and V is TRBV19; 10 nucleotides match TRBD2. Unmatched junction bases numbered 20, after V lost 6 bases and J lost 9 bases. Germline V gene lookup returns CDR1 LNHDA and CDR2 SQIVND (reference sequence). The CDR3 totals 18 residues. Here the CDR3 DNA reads TGTGCCAGTAGCAACGACTGGTCGCTAGCGGGGGACTTACGTGAGCAGTTCTTC. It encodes CASSNDWSLAGDLREQFF.

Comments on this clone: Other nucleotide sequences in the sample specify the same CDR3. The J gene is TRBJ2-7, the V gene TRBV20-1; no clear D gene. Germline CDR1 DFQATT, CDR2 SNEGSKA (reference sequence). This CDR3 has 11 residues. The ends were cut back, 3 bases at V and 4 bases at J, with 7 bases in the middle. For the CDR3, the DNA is TGCAGTGCTAGCCTCGAGTACGAGCAGTACTTC. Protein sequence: CSASLEYEQYF.

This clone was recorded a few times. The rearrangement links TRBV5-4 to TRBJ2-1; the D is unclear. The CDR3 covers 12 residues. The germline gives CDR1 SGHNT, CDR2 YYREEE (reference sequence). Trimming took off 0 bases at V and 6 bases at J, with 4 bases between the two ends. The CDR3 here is CASSLGLNEQFF. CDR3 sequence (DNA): TGTGCCAGCAGCTTGGGGCTCAATGAGCAGTTCTTC.

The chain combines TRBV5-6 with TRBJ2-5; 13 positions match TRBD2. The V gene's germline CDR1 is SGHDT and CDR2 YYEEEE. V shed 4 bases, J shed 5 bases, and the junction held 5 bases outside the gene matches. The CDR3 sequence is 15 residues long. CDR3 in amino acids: CASSLLAGGVETQYF. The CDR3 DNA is TGTGCCAGCAGCCTACTAGCGGGGGGGGTGGAGACCCAGTACTTC. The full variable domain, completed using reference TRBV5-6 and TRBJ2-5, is DAGVTQSPTHLIKTRGQQVTLRCSPKSGHDTVSWYQQALGQGPQFIFQYYEEEERQRGNFPDRFSGHQFPNYSSELNVNALLLGDSALYLCASSLLAGGVETQYFGPGTRLLVL.

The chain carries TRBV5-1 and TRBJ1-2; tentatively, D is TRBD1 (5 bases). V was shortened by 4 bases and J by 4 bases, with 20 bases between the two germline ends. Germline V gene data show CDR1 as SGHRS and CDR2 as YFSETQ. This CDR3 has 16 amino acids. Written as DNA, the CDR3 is TGCGCCAGCAGCCCTTTAGGGGCTTCGGCCTTCTATGGCTACACCTTC. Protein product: CASSPLGASAFYGYTF. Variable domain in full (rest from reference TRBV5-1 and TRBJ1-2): KAGVTQTPRYLIKTRGQQVTLSCSPISGHRSVSWYQQTPGQGLQFLFEYFSETQRNKGNFPGRFSGRQFSNSRSEMNVSTLELGDSALYLCASSPLGASAFYGYTFGSGTRLTVV.

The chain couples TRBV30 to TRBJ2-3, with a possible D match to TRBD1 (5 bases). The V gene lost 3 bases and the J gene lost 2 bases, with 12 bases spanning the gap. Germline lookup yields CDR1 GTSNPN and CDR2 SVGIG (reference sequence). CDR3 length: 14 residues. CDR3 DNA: TGTGCCTGGAGGGGGCTGGGTTACACAGATACGCAGTATTTT. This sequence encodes CAWRGLGYTDTQYF.

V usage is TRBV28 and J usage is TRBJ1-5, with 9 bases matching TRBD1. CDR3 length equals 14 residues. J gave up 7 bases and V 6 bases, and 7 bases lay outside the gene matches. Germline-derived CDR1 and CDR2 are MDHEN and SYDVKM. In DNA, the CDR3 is TGTGCCAGCAGCGGGACAGGGAAGATCCAGCCCCAGCATTTT. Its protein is CASSGTGKIQPQHF.

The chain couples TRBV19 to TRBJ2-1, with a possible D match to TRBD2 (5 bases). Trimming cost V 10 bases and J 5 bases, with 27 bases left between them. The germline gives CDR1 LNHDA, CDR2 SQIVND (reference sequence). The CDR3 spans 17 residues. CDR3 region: CATGGRDPTPINNEQFF. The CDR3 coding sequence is TGTGCCACCGGAGGTCGGGATCCAACACCTATAAACAATGAGCAGTTCTTC. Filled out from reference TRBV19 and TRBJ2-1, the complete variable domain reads DGGITQSPKYLFRKEGQNVTLSCEQNLNHDAMYWYRQDPGQGLRLIYYSQIVNDFQKGDIAEGYSVSREKKESFPLTVTSAQKNPTAFYLCATGGRDPTPINNEQFFGPGTRLTVL.